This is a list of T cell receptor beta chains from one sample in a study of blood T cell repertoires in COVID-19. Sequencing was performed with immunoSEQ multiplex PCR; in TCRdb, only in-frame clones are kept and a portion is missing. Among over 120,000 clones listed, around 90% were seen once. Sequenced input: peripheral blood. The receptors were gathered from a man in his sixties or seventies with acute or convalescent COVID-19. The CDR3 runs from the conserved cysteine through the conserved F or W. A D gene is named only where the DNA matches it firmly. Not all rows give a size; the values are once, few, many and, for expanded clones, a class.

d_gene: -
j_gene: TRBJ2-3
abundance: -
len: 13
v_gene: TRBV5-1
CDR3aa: CASRTTGTDTQYF
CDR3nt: TGCGCCAGCAGGACTACGGGCACAGATACGCAGTATTTT

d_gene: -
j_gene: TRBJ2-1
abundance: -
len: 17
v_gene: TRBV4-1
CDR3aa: CASSLTTGLQGYNEQFF
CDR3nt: TGCGCCAGCAGCCTAACCACGGGACTTCAGGGCTACAATGAGCAGTTCTTC

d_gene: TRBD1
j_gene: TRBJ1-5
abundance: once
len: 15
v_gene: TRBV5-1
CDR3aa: CASSPEGDRTQPQHF
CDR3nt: TGCGCCAGCAGCCCCGAGGGGGACAGGACTCAGCCCCAGCATTTT

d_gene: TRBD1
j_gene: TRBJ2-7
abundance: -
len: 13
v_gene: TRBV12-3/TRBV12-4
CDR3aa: CASSFNRGHEQYF
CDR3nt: TGTGCCAGCAGTTTCAACAGGGGCCACGAGCAGTACTTC

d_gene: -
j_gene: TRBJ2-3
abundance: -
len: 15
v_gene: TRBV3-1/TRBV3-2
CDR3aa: CASSQVYLSTDTQYF
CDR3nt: TGTGCCAGCAGCCAAGTCTATCTTAGCACAGATACGCAGTATTTT

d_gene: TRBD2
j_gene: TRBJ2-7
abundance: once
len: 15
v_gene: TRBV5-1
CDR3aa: CASSLAAGVVHEQYF
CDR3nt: TGCGCCAGCAGCTTGGCCGCGGGGGTCGTCCACGAGCAGTACTTC

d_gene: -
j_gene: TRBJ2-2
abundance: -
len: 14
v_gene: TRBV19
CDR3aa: CASKRGGSTGELFF
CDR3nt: TGTGCCAGTAAAAGGGGGGGGAGCACCGGGGAGCTGTTTTTT

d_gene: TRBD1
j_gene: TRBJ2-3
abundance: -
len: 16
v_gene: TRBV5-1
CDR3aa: CASSPSPTGSSDTQYF
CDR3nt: TGCGCCAGCAGCCCCTCCCCGACAGGGTCTTCAGATACGCAGTATTTT

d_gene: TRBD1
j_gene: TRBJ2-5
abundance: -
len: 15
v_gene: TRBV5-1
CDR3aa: CASSFGDRAQETQYF
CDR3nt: TGCGCCAGCAGCTTTGGGGACAGGGCGCAAGAGACCCAGTACTTC

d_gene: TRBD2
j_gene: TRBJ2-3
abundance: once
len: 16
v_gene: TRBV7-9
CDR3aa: CASTPRPAGVADTQYF
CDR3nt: TGTGCCAGCACCCCTCGCCCAGCGGGGGTAGCAGATACGCAGTATTTT

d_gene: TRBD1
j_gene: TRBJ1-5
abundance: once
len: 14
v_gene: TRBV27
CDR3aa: CASSSTGGRQPQHF
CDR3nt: TGTGCCAGCAGTTCCACAGGGGGTCGTCAGCCCCAGCATTTT

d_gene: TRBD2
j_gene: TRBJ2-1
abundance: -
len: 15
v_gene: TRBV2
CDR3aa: CASSGGLAGVNEQFF
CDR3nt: TGTGCCAGCAGTGGAGGACTAGCGGGAGTCAATGAGCAGTTCTTC

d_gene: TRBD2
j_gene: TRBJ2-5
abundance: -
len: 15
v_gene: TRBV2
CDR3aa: CASGEGGGAPGTQYF
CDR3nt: TGTGCCAGCGGGGAGGGCGGGGGTGCCCCGGGGACCCAGTACTTC

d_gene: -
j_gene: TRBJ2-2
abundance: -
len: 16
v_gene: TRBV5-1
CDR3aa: CASSLQGGVNTGELFF
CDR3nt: TGCGCCAGCAGCCTCCAGGGCGGAGTGAACACCGGGGAGCTGTTTTTT

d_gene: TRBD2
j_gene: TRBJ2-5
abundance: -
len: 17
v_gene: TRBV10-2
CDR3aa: CASSETGLAGGRETQYF
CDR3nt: TGCGCCAGCAGTGAGACAGGACTAGCGGGGGGCCGGGAGACCCAGTACTTC

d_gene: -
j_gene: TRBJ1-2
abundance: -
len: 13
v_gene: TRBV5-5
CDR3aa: CASSLGRGDGYTF
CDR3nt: TGTGCCAGCAGCTTGGGCAGGGGTGATGGCTACACCTTC

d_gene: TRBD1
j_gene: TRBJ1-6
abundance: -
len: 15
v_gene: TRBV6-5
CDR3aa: CASRSAGTGNSPLHF
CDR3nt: TGTGCCAGCAGGAGCGCCGGGACAGGGAATTCACCCCTCCACTTT

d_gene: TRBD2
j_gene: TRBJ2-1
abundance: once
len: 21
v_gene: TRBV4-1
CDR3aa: CASSQESPGTLAGASYNEQFF
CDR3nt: TGCGCCAGCAGCCAAGAATCCCCCGGGACTCTAGCGGGAGCTAGCTACAATGAGCAGTTCTTC

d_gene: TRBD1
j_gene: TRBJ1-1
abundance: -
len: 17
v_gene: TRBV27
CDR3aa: CASRSIGTGGLRDEAFF
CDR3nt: TGTGCCAGCAGATCGATAGGGACAGGGGGCCTAAGGGATGAAGCTTTCTTT

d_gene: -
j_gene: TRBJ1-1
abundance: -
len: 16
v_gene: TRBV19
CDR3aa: CASSIPHRASNTEAFF
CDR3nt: TGTGCCAGTAGTATACCCCACAGGGCCTCGAACACTGAAGCTTTCTTT

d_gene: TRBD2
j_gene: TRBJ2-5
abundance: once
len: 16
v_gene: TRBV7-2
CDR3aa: CASSLALGLAEETQYF
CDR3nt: TGTGCCAGCAGCTTAGCTTTGGGGCTAGCGGAAGAGACCCAGTACTTC

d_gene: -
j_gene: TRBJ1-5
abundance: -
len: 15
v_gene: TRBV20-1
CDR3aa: CSASSGRGKNQPQHF
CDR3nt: TGCAGTGCTAGTAGCGGGAGGGGGAAAAATCAGCCCCAGCATTTT

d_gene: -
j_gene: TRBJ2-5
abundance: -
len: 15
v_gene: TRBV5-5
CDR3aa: CASSTLGGQGETQYF
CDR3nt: TGTGCCAGCAGCACCTTGGGGGGGCAGGGGGAGACCCAGTACTTC

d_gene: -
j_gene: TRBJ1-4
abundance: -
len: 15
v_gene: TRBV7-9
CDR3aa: CASSLNGGYGEKLFF
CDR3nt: TGTGCCAGCAGCTTAAATGGGGGCTACGGTGAAAAACTGTTTTTT

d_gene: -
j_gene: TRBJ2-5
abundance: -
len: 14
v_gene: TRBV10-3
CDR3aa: CATQRRGSQETQYF
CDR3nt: TGTGCCACCCAGCGGCGGGGTAGCCAAGAGACCCAGTACTTC

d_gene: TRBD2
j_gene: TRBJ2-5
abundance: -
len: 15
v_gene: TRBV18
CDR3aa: CASSPRTSGQETQYF
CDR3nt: TGTGCCAGCTCACCACGGACTAGCGGACAAGAGACCCAGTACTTC

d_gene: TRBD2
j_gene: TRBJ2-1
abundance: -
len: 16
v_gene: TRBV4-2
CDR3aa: CASSQGLAGGHNEQFF
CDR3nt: TGTGCCAGCAGCCAGGGACTAGCGGGAGGCCACAATGAGCAGTTCTTC

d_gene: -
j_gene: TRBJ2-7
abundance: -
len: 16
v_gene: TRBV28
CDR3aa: CASSLGAGAHSYEQYF
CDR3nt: TGTGCCAGCAGCCTGGGTGCAGGGGCGCACTCCTACGAGCAGTACTTC

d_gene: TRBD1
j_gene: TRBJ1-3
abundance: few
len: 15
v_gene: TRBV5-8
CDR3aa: CASSGTGGSGNTIYF
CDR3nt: TGTGCCAGCAGCGGGACAGGGGGCTCTGGAAACACCATATATTTT

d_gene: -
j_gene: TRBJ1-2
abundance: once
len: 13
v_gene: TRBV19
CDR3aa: CASSQAAGGGYTF
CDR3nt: TGTGCCAGTAGTCAAGCGGCGGGTGGCGGCTACACCTTC

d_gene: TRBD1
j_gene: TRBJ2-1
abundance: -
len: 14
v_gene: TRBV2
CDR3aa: CASNDRGRGDEQFF
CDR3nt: TGTGCCAGCAACGACAGGGGGCGCGGGGATGAGCAGTTCTTC

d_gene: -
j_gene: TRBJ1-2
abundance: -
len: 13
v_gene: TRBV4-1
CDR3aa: CASSQGGAPGYTF
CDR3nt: TGCGCCAGCAGCCAAGGTGGGGCCCCTGGCTACACCTTC

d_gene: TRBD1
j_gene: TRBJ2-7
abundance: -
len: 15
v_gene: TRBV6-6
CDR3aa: CASSSQGTLVYEQYF
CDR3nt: TGTGCCAGCAGTTCACAGGGGACCCTGGTCTACGAGCAGTACTTC

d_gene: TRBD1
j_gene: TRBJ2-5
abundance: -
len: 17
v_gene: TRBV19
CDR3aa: CASSGQGARHSFVTQYF
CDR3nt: TGTGCCAGTTCCGGACAGGGGGCGCGTCACAGTTTTGTGACCCAGTACTTC

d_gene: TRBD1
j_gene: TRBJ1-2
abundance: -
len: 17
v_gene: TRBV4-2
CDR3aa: CASSQSFYDTGVSGYTF
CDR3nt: TGTGCCAGCAGCCAATCATTTTACGACACAGGGGTGTCTGGCTACACCTTC

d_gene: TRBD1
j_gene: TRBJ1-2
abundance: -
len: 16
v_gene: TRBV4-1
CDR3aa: CASSQPTGGYGYGYTF
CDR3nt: TGCGCCAGCAGCCAACCGACAGGGGGCTATGGCTATGGCTACACCTTC

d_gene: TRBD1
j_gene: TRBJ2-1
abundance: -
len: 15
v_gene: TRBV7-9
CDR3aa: CASSMGQGSYNEQFF
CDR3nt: TGTGCCAGCAGCATGGGACAGGGCTCCTACAATGAGCAGTTCTTC

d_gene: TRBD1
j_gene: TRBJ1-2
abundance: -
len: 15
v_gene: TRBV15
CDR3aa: CATSRDQGGVYGYTF
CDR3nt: TGTGCCACCAGCAGAGATCAAGGGGGCGTGTATGGCTACACCTTC

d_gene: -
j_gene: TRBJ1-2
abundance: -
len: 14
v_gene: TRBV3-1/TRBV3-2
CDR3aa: CASSQRAGEDGYTF
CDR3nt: TGTGCCAGCAGCCAACGGGCAGGGGAAGATGGCTACACCTTC

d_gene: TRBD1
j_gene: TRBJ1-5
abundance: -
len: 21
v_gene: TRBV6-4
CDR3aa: CASSDSWGQGDGGGSNQPQHF
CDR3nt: TGTGCCAGCAGTGACTCTTGGGGACAGGGGGACGGTGGAGGGAGCAATCAGCCCCAGCATTTT

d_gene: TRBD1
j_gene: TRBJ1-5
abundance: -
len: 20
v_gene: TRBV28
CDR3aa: CASSLGPTGTGAFIDQPQHF
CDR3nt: TGTGCCAGCAGTTTGGGGCCGACCGGGACAGGGGCTTTTATCGATCAGCCCCAGCATTTT

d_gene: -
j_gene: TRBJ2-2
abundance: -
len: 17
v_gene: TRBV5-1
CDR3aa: CASSLASNIGRTGELFF
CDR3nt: TGCGCCAGCAGCTTGGCGTCCAACATTGGTCGCACCGGGGAGCTGTTTTTT